This T cell receptor (beta chain) was sequenced for a study of T cell responses to AZD1222 COVID-19 vaccine. Study outcomes and limitations: Seropositive at baseline were only a handful of AZD1222 recipients. Mapped onto spike, vaccine-associated CD4 TCRs spanned it and were dominant at 160-218 and 743-854.

TCRdb's copy holds only in-frame clones and misses some; the assay was immunoSEQ multiplex PCR. The sample holds roughly 180,000 clones; around 87% are singletons and the top ten take 2.5% to 3%. This CDR3 has 15 residues. Per germline, CDR1 SGHDT and CDR2 YYEEEE. V was trimmed by 1 base and J by 4 bases, leaving 12 bases between them. For this clone: Its target is unknown.

The gene calls are TRBV5-6 and TRBJ1-5; perhaps TRBD1 as D (5 bases). The receptor's source is an adult in good health. The sample in question was peripheral blood, obtained on day 0 of AZD1222 vaccination. The CDR3 loop reads CASSLLGLGNQPQHF. In DNA, the CDR3 is TGTGCCAGCAGCTTGTTGGGACTAGGGAATCAGCCCCAGCATTTT.